This TCR beta chain was found in a study of cytomegalovirus exposure and HLA in healthy donors. Overall study findings and caveats: Accurate HLA-A and HLA-B prediction from TCR beta sequences was reported for most subjects.

Primers included in the PCR were 60 Vbeta and 13 Jbeta primers. TCRdb keeps only in-frame clones here, not all; method: immunoSEQ multiplex PCR. The sample consists of under 150,000 clones, 60% to 85% of them appearing once. Concerning this clone itself: What it recognizes is unknown.

From germline, CDR1 is SGHVS and CDR2 FQNEAQ. Unmatched junction bases numbered 3, after V lost 1 base and J lost 8 bases. The CDR3 spans 14 residues. The clonotype was recovered from a female donor in good health and CMV-seropositive. The V and J genes are TRBV7-8 and TRBJ1-4, with 8 bases lining up with TRBD1. The sample taken for sequencing was PBMCs. CDR3 sequence reads: CASSLGQGWEKLFF. The CDR3 bases are TGTGCCAGCAGCTTAGGACAGGGGTGGGAAAAACTGTTTTTT.